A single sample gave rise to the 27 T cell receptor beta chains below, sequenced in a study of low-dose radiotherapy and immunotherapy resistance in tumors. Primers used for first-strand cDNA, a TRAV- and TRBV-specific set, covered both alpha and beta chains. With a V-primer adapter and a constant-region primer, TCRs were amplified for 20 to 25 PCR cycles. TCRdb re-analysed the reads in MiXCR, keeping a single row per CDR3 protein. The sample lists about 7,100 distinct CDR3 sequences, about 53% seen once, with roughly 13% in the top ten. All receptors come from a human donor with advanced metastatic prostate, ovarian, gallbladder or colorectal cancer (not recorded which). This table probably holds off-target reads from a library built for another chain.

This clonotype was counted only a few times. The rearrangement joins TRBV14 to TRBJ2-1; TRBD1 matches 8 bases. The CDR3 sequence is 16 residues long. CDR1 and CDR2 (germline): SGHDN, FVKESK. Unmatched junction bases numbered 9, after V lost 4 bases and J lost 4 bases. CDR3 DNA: TGTGCCAGCAGCCGAACCGGGACAGGAACTTACAATGAGCAGTTCTTC. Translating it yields CASSRTGTGTYNEQFF.

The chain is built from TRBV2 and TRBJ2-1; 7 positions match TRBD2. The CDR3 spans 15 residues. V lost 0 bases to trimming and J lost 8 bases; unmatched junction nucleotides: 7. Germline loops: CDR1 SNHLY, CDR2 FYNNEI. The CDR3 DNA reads TGTGCCAGCAGTGAAGCGGGAGCTAGCGGCGATGAGCAGTTCTTC. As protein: CASSEAGASGDEQFF.

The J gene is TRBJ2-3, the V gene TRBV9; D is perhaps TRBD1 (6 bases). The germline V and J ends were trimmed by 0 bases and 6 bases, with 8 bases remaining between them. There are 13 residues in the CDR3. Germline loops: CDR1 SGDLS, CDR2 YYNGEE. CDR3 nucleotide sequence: TGTGCCAGCAGCGTAGGAGGGGGTGATACGCAGTATTTT. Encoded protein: CASSVGGGDTQYF.

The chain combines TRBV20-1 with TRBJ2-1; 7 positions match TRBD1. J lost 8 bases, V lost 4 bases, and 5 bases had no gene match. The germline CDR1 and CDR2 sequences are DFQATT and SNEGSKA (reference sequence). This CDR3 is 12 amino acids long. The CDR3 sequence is CSATPGTDEQFF. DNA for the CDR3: TGCAGTGCTACCCCAGGGACAGATGAGCAGTTCTTC.

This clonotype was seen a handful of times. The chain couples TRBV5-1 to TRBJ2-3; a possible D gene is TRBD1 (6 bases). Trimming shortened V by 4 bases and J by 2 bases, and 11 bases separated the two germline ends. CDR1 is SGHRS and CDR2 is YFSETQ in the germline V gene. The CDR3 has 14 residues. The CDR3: CASSPDSSTDTQYF. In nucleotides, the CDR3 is TGCGCCAGCAGCCCGGACAGTTCCACAGATACGCAGTATTTT.

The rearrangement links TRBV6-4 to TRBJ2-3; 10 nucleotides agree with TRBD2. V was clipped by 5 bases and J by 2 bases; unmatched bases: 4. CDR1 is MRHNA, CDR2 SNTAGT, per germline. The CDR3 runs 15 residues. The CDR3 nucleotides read TGTGCCAGCAGTTTACTAGCGGGGACCACAGATACGCAGTATTTT. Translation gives CASSLLAGTTDTQYF.

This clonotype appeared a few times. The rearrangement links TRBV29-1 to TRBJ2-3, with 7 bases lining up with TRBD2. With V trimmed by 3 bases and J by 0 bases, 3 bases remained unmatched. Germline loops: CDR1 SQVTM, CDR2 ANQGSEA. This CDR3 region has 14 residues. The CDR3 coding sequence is TGCAGCGTTGAGGGGGACTATAGCACAGATACGCAGTATTTT. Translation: CSVEGDYSTDTQYF.

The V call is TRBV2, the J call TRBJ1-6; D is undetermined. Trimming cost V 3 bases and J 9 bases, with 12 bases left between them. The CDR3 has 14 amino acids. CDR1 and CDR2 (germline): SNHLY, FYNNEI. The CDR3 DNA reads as TGTGCCAGCAGTGATTATCAGATGGGTTCACCCCTCCACTTT. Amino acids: CASSDYQMGSPLHF.

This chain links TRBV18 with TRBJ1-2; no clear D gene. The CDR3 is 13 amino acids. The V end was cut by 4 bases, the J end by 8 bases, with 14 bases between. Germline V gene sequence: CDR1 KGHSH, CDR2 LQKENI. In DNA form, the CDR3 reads TGTGCCAGCTCACTTGGCGGTATGGAGGGCTACACCTTC. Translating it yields CASSLGGMEGYTF.

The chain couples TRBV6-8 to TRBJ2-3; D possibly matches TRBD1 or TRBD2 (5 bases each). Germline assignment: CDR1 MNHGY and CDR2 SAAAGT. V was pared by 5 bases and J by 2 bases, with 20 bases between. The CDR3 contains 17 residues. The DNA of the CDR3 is TGTGCCAGCAGTCCCCTGGGACGTCGGTCAGTCACAGATACGCAGTATTTT. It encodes CASSPLGRRSVTDTQYF.

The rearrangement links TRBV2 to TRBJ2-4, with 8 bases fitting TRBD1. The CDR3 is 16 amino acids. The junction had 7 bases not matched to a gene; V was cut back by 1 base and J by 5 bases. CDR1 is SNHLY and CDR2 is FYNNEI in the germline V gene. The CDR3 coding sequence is TGTGCCAGCAGTGAAGGGGGCAGGGGGCTCCAAAACATTCAGTACTTC. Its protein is CASSEGGRGLQNIQYF.

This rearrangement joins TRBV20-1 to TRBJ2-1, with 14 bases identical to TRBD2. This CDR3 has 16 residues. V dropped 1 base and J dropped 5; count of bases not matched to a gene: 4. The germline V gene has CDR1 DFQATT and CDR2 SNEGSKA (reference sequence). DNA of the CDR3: TGCAGTGCTAGAGGGGGGACTAGCGGGAGAGACAATGAGCAGTTCTTC. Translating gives CSARGGTSGRDNEQFF.

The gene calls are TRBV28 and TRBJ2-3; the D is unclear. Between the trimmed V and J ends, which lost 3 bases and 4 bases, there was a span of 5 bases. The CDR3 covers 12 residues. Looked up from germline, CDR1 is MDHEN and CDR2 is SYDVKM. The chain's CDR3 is CASSLLADTQYF. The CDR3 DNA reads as TGTGCCAGCAGTTTGCTCGCAGATACGCAGTATTTT.

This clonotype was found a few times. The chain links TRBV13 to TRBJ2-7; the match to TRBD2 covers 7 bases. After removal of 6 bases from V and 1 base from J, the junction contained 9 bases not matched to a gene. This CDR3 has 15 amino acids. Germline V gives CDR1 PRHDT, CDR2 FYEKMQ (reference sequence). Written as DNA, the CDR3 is TGTGCCAGCAGTTCCGCTGGTAGCGGGTCCTACGAGCAGTACTTC. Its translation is CASSSAGSGSYEQYF.

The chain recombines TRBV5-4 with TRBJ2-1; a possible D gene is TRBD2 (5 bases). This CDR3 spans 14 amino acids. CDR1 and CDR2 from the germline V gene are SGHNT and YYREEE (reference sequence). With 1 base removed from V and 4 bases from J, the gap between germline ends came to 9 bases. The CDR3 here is CASSLPGEYNEQFF. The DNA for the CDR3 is TGTGCCAGCAGCTTGCCCGGGGAGTACAATGAGCAGTTCTTC.

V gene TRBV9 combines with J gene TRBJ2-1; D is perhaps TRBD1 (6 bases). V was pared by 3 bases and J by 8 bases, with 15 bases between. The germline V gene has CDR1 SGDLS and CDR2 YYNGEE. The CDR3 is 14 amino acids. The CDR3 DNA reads TGTGCCAGCAGCGGACCGCAGGGGATCGATGAGCAGTTCTTC. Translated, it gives CASSGPQGIDEQFF.

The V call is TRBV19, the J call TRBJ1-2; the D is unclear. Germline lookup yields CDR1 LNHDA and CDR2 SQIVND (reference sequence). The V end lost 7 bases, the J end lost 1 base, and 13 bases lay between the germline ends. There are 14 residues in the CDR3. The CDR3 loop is CASTSWASNYGYTF. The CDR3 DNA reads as TGTGCCAGTACCTCGTGGGCGAGTAACTATGGCTACACCTTC.

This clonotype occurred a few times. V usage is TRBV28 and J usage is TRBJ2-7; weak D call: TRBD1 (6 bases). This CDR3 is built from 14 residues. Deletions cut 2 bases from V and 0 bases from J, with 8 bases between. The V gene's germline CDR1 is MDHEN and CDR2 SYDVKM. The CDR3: CASSLQGNSYEQYF. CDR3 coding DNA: TGTGCCAGCAGTTTACAGGGGAACTCCTACGAGCAGTACTTC.

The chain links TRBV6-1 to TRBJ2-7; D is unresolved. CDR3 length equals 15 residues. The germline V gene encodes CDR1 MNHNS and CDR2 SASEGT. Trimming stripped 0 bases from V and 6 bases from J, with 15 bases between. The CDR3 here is CASSEAGLGLGEQYF. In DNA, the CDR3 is TGTGCCAGCAGTGAAGCGGGGTTGGGTTTGGGCGAGCAGTACTTC.

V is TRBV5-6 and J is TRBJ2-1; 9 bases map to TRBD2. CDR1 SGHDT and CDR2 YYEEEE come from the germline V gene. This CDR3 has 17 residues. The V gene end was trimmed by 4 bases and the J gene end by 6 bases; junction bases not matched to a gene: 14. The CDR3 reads CASSPTVQAGGFNEQFF. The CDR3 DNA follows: TGTGCCAGCAGCCCGACGGTCCAAGCGGGGGGTTTCAATGAGCAGTTCTTC.

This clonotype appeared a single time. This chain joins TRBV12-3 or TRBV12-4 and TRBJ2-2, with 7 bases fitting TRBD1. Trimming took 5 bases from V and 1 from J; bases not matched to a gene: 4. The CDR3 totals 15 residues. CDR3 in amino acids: CASSPNRGNTGELFF. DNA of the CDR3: TGTGCCAGCAGTCCGAACAGGGGGAACACCGGGGAGCTGTTTTTT.

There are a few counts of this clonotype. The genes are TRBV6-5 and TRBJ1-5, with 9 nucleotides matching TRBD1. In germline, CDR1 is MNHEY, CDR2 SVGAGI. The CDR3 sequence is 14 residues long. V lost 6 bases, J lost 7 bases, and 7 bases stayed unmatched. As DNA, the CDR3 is TGTGCCAGCAGAACCGGGACAGGGAGACAGCCCCAGCATTTT. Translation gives CASRTGTGRQPQHF.

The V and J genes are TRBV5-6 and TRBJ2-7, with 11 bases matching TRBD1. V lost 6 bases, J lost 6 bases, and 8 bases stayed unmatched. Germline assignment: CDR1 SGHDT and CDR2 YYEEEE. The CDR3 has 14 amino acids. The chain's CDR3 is CASTGDRGKSEQYF. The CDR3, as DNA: TGTGCCAGCACCGGGGACAGGGGGAAGAGCGAGCAGTACTTC.

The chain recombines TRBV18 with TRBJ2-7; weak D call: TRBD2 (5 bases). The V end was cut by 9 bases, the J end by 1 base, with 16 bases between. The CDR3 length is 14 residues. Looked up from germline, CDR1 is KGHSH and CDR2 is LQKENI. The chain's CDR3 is CASQMSRGSYEQYF. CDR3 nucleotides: TGTGCCAGTCAAATGAGCCGGGGTTCCTACGAGCAGTACTTC.

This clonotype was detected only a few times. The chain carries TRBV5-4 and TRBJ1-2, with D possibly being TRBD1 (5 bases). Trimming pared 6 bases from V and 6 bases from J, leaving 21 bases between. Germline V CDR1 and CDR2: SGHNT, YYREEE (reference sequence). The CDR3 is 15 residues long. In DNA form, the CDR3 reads TGTGCCAGCACCACTCCCCGATGGCGGGACGATGGCTACACCTTC. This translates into CASTTPRWRDDGYTF.

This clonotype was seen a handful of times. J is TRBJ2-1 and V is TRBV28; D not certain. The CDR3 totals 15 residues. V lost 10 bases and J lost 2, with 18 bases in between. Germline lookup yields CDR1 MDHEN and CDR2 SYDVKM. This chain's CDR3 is CATNPAADTYNEQFF. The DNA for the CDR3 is TGTGCCACCAATCCGGCGGCCGACACCTACAATGAGCAGTTCTTC.

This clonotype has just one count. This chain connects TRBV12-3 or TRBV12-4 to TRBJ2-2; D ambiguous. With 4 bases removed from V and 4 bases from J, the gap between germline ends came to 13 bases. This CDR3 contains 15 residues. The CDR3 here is CASSSLTISTGELFF. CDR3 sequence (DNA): TGTGCCAGCAGTTCCCTGACCATTTCCACCGGGGAGCTGTTTTTT.